The 27 T cell receptor beta chains given below trace back to one sample, sequenced in a study of blood T cell repertoires in COVID-19. TCRdb's table, derived via immunoSEQ multiplex PCR, lists solely in-frame clones and lacks some. The sample lists 60,000 to 85,000 clones; roughly three quarters were seen once. The sample consisted of peripheral blood. Receptor source: a woman in her sixties with acute or convalescent COVID-19.

To note about this clone: One junction end disagrees with the germline gene, perhaps due to a read error. V and J are TRBV7-2 and TRBJ2-3; 9 positions agree with TRBD2. Germline CDR1 SGHTA, CDR2 FQGNSA. The CDR3 extends over 14 amino acids. CDR3 sequence (DNA): TGTGCCAGCAGCCTAGCGGGGCGGGGAGATACGCAGTATTTT. Translation gives CASSLAGRGDTQYF. The full variable domain, completed using reference TRBV7-2 and TRBJ2-3, is GAGVSQSPSNKVTEKGKDVELRCDPISGHTALYWYRQSLGQGLEFLIYFQGNSAPDKSGLPSDRFSAERTGGSVSTLTIQRTQQEDSAVYLCASSLAGRGDTQYFGPGTRLTVL.

V and J are TRBV28 and TRBJ1-1; TRBD1 agrees at 9 bases. Germline loops: CDR1 MDHEN, CDR2 SYDVKM. CDR3 length: 15 residues. J was trimmed by 1 base and V by 5 bases; bases with no gene match: 5. The CDR3 region is CASSPQGQGNTEAFF. The CDR3 bases are TGTGCCAGCAGTCCTCAGGGACAGGGGAACACTGAAGCTTTCTTT.

V is TRBV5-1 and J is TRBJ1-4; 7 positions match TRBD1. V trimming: 0 bases; J trimming: 6 bases; junction bases outside the gene matches: 5. The CDR3 is 15 residues long. Germline CDR1 and CDR2: SGHRS and YFSETQ. CDR3 sequence: CASSLGTGGDEKLFF. The CDR3 region has the DNA TGCGCCAGCAGCTTGGGGACAGGAGGCGATGAAAAACTGTTTTTT.

This sequence joins TRBV5-1 and TRBJ1-6, with D unclear. Looked up from germline, CDR1 is SGHRS and CDR2 is YFSETQ. V gave up 0 bases and J gave up 9 bases, with 16 bases separating them. The CDR3 extends over 16 amino acids. CDR3 sequence: CASSLEALSHGSPLHF. The CDR3 coding sequence is TGCGCCAGCAGCTTGGAAGCCCTCTCTCACGGTTCACCCCTCCACTTT.

This chain joins TRBV21-1 and TRBJ1-5; the D call TRBD1 from the table was never checked on the DNA. TRBV21-1 is given as a pseudogene. The CDR3 covers 18 residues. The CDR3 loop is CASSKAQRQGSCNQPQHF. The CDR3, as DNA: TGTGCCAGCAGCAAAGCGCAAAGACAGGGGAGTTGCAATCAGCCCCAGCATTTT.

This chain joins TRBV9 and TRBJ2-3; tentative D call: TRBD1 (6 bases). Germline values: CDR1 SGDLS, CDR2 YYNGEE. V was trimmed by 1 base and J by 6 bases, leaving 6 bases between them. The CDR3 totals 12 residues. The CDR3 loop reads CASSVQGDTQYF. CDR3 nucleotide sequence: TGTGCCAGCAGCGTACAGGGGGATACGCAGTATTTT.

The chain combines TRBV15 with TRBJ2-1; D gene unclear. Germline assignment: CDR1 LNHNV and CDR2 YYDKDF (reference sequence). CDR3 length: 12 amino acids. The V end lost 0 bases, the J end lost 15 bases, and 12 bases lay between the germline ends. The CDR3 reads CATSRDRQRRFF. The CDR3, as DNA: TGTGCCACCAGCAGAGATCGGCAGCGAAGGTTCTTC. Full variable domain (rest looked up from reference TRBV15 and TRBJ2-1): DAMVIQNPRYQVTQFGKPVTLSCSQTLNHNVMYWYQQKSSQAPKLLFHYYDKDFNNEADTPDNFQSRRPNTSFCFLDIRSPGLGDTAMYLCATSRDRQRRFFGPGTRLTVL.

The CDR3 coding sequence is TGTGCCAGCAGCGTAGTAGGGACAGGGGGCAATGGCTACACCTTC. It yields the protein CASSVVGTGGNGYTF. This chain connects TRBV9 to TRBJ1-2; the match to TRBD1 covers 12 bases. CDR3 length equals 15 residues. CDR1 and CDR2 from the germline V gene are SGDLS and YYNGEE. Germline trimming cut 0 bases from V and 6 bases from J; bases unmatched to any gene: 3.

The chain is built from TRBV18 and TRBJ1-5; D ambiguous. Deletions cut 1 base from V and 5 bases from J, with 6 bases between. The germline V gene encodes CDR1 KGHSH and CDR2 LQKENI. This CDR3 is 13 amino acids long. The CDR3 loop is CASSPHSYQPQHF. In DNA, the CDR3 is TGTGCCAGCTCACCACACAGCTATCAGCCCCAGCATTTT.

The sample holds one count of this clone. The V call is TRBV18, the J call TRBJ2-6; no clear D gene. The V gene's germline CDR1 is KGHSH and CDR2 LQKENI. The CDR3 sequence is 18 residues long. With 3 bases removed from V and 0 bases from J, the gap between germline ends came to 15 bases. The DNA of the CDR3 is TGTGCCAGCTCACCGCCCCCGATAGGCGGCTCTGGGGCCAACGTCCTGACTTTC. Protein sequence: CASSPPPIGGSGANVLTF.

The chain uses TRBV11-2 and TRBJ2-2, with 7 bases fitting TRBD2. The CDR3 sequence is 17 residues long. After removal of 5 bases from V and 2 bases from J, the junction contained 11 bases not matched to a gene. In germline, CDR1 is SGHAT, CDR2 FQNNGV. DNA of the CDR3: TGTGCCAGCAGCCCGTACCGCGGGGACTATAACACCGGGGAGCTGTTTTTT. Residues: CASSPYRGDYNTGELFF.

This chain links TRBV2 with TRBJ1-6; 10 bases match TRBD1. CDR1 and CDR2 from the germline V gene are SNHLY and FYNNEI. J was trimmed by 9 bases and V by 6 bases; bases with no gene match: 2. The CDR3 has 13 amino acids. CDR3 nucleotides: TGTGCCAGCAGGACAGGGGGCGGTTCACCCCTCCACTTT. It encodes CASRTGGGSPLHF.

This chain joins TRBV5-4 and TRBJ2-1; 7 positions match TRBD1. The germline V gene encodes CDR1 SGHNT and CDR2 YYREEE (reference sequence). The CDR3 length is 15 residues. The J segment lost 4 bases and the V segment lost 2 bases, leaving 6 bases of the junction unmatched. For the CDR3, the DNA is TGTGCCAGCAGCTTCGGACAGGATCAGTACAATGAGCAGTTCTTC. Residues: CASSFGQDQYNEQFF. Filled out from reference TRBV5-4 and TRBJ2-1, the complete variable domain reads ETGVTQSPTHLIKTRGQQVTLRCSSQSGHNTVSWYQQALGQGPQFIFQYYREEENGRGNFPPRFSGLQFPNYSSELNVNALELDDSALYLCASSFGQDQYNEQFFGPGTRLTVL.

This clone came up a few times. This chain joins TRBV12-3 or TRBV12-4 and TRBJ1-2; perhaps TRBD1 as D (5 bases). The CDR3 spans 12 residues. The V and J ends lost 3 bases and 4 bases respectively, with 6 bases between them. The CDR3 DNA reads TGTGCCAGCAGTTTCGGGGGCTATGGCTACACCTTC. Translating it yields CASSFGGYGYTF.

This clone appeared once. V usage is TRBV7-3 and J usage is TRBJ2-3, with 14 positions matching TRBD2. CDR1 and CDR2 (germline): SGHTA, FQGTGA. The length of the CDR3 is 17 residues. The ends lost 5 bases at V and 5 bases at J; junction bases unmatched: 9. CDR3 DNA sequence: TGTGCCAGCAGCCCTAAAGGACTAGCGGGGGGAGGAGATACGCAGTATTTT. This encodes CASSPKGLAGGGDTQYF.

The chain's CDR3 is CASCGTGYTGELFF. The CDR3 DNA is TGTGCCAGCTGCGGGACAGGGTACACCGGGGAGCTGTTTTTT. The chain carries TRBV25-1 and TRBJ2-2, with 9 bases aligning to TRBD1. The CDR3 spans 14 residues. Germline V gene data show CDR1 as MGHDK and CDR2 as SYGVNS. With V trimmed by 8 bases and J by 3 bases, 4 bases remained unmatched.

The chain recombines TRBV13 with TRBJ2-5; 9 bases align to TRBD1. This CDR3 spans 19 amino acids. V was clipped by 0 bases and J by 2 bases; unmatched bases: 13. The germline V gene has CDR1 PRHDT and CDR2 FYEKMQ (reference sequence). The DNA of the CDR3 is TGTGCCAGCAGCTTAGGGGACAGGGGAGCCCGCGGGGTTCAAGAGACCCAGTACTTC. Translating it yields CASSLGDRGARGVQETQYF. Variable domain in full (rest from reference TRBV13 and TRBJ2-5): AAGVIQSPRHLIKEKRETATLKCYPIPRHDTVYWYQQGPGQDPQFLISFYEKMQSDKGSIPDRFSAQQFSDYHSELNMSSLELGDSALYFCASSLGDRGARGVQETQYFGPGTRLLVL.

The chain links TRBV5-5 to TRBJ1-5; D is undetermined. Germline lookup yields CDR1 SGHKS and CDR2 YYEKEE (reference sequence). This CDR3 has 15 residues. Trimming took 0 bases from V and 1 from J, leaving 8 bases between them. CDR3 nucleotide sequence: TGTGCCAGCAGCTTGGGAGTTCGCAGCAATCAGCCCCAGCATTTT. Translated, it gives CASSLGVRSNQPQHF.

The rearrangement uses TRBV7-2 and TRBJ1-1; D gene uncertain. The CDR3 length is 13 residues. V lost 7 bases to trimming and J lost 0 bases, with 9 bases between them. CDR1 is SGHTA, CDR2 FQGNSA, per germline. The CDR3 bases are TGTGCCAGCACCTTTACGGTGAACACTGAAGCTTTCTTT. Protein product: CASTFTVNTEAFF.

The chain is built from TRBV5-1 and TRBJ1-6; D may be TRBD1 (5 bases). This CDR3 spans 16 amino acids. V was clipped by 0 bases and J by 5 bases, with 12 bases between them. CDR1 and CDR2 from the germline V gene are SGHRS and YFSETQ. CDR3 sequence reads: CASSLEGQTDNSPLHF. CDR3 bases: TGCGCCAGCAGCTTGGAGGGGCAGACGGATAATTCACCCCTCCACTTT.

The gene calls are TRBV4-3 and TRBJ2-5; the D is unclear. The CDR3 loop spans 15 amino acids. V lost 0 bases, J lost 5 bases, and 13 bases lay in between. In germline, CDR1 is LGHNA, CDR2 YSLEER. In DNA form, the CDR3 reads TGCGCCAGCAGCCAAGAGCCAGGCCACTTGGAGACCCAGTACTTC. This encodes CASSQEPGHLETQYF.

Only a few counts were recorded for this clone. The chain uses TRBV19 and TRBJ2-5; D might be TRBD1 (5 bases). Trimming shortened V by 5 bases and J by 5 bases, and 12 bases separated the two germline ends. This CDR3 has 13 residues. Germline CDR1 LNHDA, CDR2 SQIVND (reference sequence). DNA for the CDR3: TGTGCCAGTAGTTCCCAGAAGGGGGAGACCCAGTACTTC. Its translation is CASSSQKGETQYF. Combining the CDR3 with reference TRBV19 and TRBJ2-5 gives the whole variable domain DGGITQSPKYLFRKEGQNVTLSCEQNLNHDAMYWYRQDPGQGLRLIYYSQIVNDFQKGDIAEGYSVSREKKESFPLTVTSAQKNPTAFYLCASSSQKGETQYFGPGTRLLVL.

CDR3: CASSYPSPSYEQYF. The CDR3 nucleotides are TGTGCCAGCAGCTATCCCTCACCGTCCTACGAGCAGTACTTC. The rearrangement joins TRBV7-2 to TRBJ2-5; the D is unclear. The DNA end is a closer match to TRBJ2-7, so the J assignment may be wrong. This CDR3 comprises 14 residues. Germline-derived CDR1 and CDR2 are SGHTA and FQGNSA.

CDR3 sequence reads: CASSLLASNYEQYF. The CDR3 nucleotides are TGCGCCAGCAGCTTACTAGCGTCGAACTACGAGCAGTACTTC. The chain links TRBV5-1 to TRBJ2-7; 7 nucleotides agree with TRBD2. The germline gives CDR1 SGHRS, CDR2 YFSETQ. J lost 3 bases, V lost 2 bases, and 5 bases had no gene match. This CDR3 contains 14 residues.

This chain uses TRBV5-1 with TRBJ2-6, with 7 bases matching TRBD2. Germline values: CDR1 SGHRS, CDR2 YFSETQ. The ends lost 7 bases at V and 0 bases at J; junction bases unmatched: 7. The CDR3 contains 16 residues. CDR3 nucleotide sequence: TGCGCCAGCGAGGTGGGGGGGAGCTCTGGGGCCAACGTCCTGACTTTC. Its protein product is CASEVGGSSGANVLTF. The variable domain in full, completed from reference TRBV5-1 and TRBJ2-6, reads KAGVTQTPRYLIKTRGQQVTLSCSPISGHRSVSWYQQTPGQGLQFLFEYFSETQRNKGNFPGRFSGRQFSNSRSEMNVSTLELGDSALYLCASEVGGSSGANVLTFGAGSRLTVL.

The chain uses TRBV7-3 and TRBJ2-3; 12 bases line up with TRBD2. CDR1 is SGHTA, CDR2 FQGTGA, per germline. J lost 0 bases, V lost 3 bases, and 10 bases had no gene match. The CDR3 contains 19 residues. The CDR3 is CASSFYPPTSGGSTDTQYF. The CDR3, as DNA: TGTGCCAGCAGCTTCTATCCACCGACTAGCGGGGGCAGCACAGATACGCAGTATTTT.

The CDR3 nucleotides read TGTGCCAGCAGCTTAGCTGACAGCTACGAGCAGTACTTC. It yields the protein CASSLADSYEQYF. The J gene is TRBJ2-7, the V gene TRBV7-3, with D maybe TRBD1 (5 bases). Trimming removed 2 bases at V and 3 bases at J, with 8 bases between. The CDR3 contains 13 residues. Germline V gene data show CDR1 as SGHTA and CDR2 as FQGTGA.